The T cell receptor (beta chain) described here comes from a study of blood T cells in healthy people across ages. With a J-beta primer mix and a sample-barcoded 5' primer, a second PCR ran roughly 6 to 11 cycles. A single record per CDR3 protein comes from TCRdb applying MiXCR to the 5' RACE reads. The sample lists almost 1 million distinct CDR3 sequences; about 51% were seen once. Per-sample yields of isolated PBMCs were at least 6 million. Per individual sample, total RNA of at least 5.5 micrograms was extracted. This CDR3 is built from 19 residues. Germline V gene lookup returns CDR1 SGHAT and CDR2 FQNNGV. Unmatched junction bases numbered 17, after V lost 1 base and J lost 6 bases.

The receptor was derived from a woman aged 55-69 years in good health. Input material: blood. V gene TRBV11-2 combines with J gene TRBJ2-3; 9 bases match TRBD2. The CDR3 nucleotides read TGTGCCAGCAGCTTAGGGGTCGTCCGGCGGGAGGGCGTTTTTGATACGCAGTATTTT. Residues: CASSLGVVRREGVFDTQYF.